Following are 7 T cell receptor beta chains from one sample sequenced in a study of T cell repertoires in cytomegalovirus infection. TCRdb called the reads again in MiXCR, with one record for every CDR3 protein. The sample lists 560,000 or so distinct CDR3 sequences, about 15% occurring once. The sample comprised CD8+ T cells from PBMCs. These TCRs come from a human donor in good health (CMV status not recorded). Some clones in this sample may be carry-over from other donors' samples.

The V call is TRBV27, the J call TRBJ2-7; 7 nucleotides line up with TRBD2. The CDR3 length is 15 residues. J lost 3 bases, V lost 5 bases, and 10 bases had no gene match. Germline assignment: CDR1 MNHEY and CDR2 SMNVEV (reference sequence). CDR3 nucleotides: TGTGCCAGCAGTCCCTGGGCTAGCGGCCTCTACGAGCAGTACTTC. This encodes CASSPWASGLYEQYF.

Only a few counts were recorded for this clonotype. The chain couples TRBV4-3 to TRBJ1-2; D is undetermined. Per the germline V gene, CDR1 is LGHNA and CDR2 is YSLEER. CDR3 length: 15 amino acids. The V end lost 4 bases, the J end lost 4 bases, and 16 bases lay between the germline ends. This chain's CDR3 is CASSPDPHSIYGYTF. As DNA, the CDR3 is TGCGCCAGCAGCCCGGACCCGCATTCCATCTATGGCTACACCTTC.

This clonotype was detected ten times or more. CDR3 region: CASSLVTIQGVGNGYTF. DNA of the CDR3: TGTGCCAGCAGCTTAGTGACTATACAGGGGGTCGGGAATGGCTACACCTTC. The V call is TRBV7-8, the J call TRBJ1-2; TRBD1 agrees at 8 bases. This CDR3 has 17 residues. Trimming took 1 base from V and 6 from J; bases not matched to a gene: 13. Per the germline V gene, CDR1 is SGHVS and CDR2 is FQNEAQ.

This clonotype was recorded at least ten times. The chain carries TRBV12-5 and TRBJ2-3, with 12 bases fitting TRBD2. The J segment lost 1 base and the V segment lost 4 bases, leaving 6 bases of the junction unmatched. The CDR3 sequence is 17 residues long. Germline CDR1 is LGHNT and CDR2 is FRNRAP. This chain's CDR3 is CASGSTSGGWGTDTQYF. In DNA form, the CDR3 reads TGTGCTAGTGGTTCGACTAGCGGGGGATGGGGCACAGATACGCAGTATTTT.

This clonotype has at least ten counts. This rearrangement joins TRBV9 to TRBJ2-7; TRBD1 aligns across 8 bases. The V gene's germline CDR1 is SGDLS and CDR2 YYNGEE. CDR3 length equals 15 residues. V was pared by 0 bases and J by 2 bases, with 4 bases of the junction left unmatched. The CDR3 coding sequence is TGTGCCAGCAGCGTAGGGCAGGGGGCCCCCTACGAGCAGTACTTC. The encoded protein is CASSVGQGAPYEQYF.

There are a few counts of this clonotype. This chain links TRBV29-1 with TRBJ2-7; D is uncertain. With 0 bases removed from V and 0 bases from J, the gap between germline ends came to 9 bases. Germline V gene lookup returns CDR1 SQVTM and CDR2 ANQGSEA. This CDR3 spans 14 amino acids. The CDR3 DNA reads TGCAGCGTTGAAGATCAAACGAGCTCCTACGAGCAGTACTTC. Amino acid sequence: CSVEDQTSSYEQYF.

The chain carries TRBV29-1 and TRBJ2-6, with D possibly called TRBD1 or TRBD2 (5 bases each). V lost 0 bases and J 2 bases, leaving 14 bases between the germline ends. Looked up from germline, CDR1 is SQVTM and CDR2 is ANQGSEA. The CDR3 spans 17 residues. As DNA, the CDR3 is TGCAGCGTTGAAGAAGTTGAGGGGCGCGCTGGGGCCAACGTCCTGACTTTC. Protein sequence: CSVEEVEGRAGANVLTF.